The text below deals with one T cell receptor (beta chain). Its antigen specificity is not known. Base qualities are not at hand, and no much larger clone is one base apart. The collaborating institutions used their own protocols to collect whole blood in K2EDTA tubes. For TCRbeta analysis, collaborators shipped samples in one of three forms: frozen whole blood, isolated PBMCs, or DNA extracted from either of those sample types. TCRbeta CDR3 regions were amplified from genomic DNA using the immunoSEQ Assay, a bias-controlled multiplex PCR. The paper's data handling went like this. Nucleated cell counts per sample were estimated from amplification of reference gene primers within the assay. Sequence reads were collapsed and filtered to measure the absolute abundance of every unique TCRbeta CDR3 rearrangement. For each sample, productive Simpson clonality was calculated by taking the square root of Simpson's diversity index across productive rearrangements. In TCRdb, the immuneACCESS table is reduced to in-frame sequences with V and J assigned. These tables do not hold every clone; where another copy was compared, an unresolved V gene accounts for under half, and the others remain unexplained. The D gene and trimming were derived from the DNA, and the V and J assignments and clone size from that table. In all, the sample holds over 30,000 clones, and more than 70% of those were seen once. The ten top clones hold about a sixth of the sample.

This sample is drawn from a study of blood T cell repertoires in COVID-19 (dated by TCRdb to the early 2020s). Broadly, across the study: Samples covering the acute and convalescent phases of COVID-19 were provided by collaborators in the United States, Italy and Spain. The samples were drawn from two sources: the first 160 participants of the ongoing ImmuneRACE study, and fewer than 1,500 subjects contributed by 6 global collaborators. Where HLA class I and class II types were available, the types were taken from metadata supplied by the sample provider, not from assay-based typing. Subjects who had been exposed to COVID-19, were actively infected with it, or had recovered from it provided the deeply sampled blood TCRbeta repertoires that made up the dataset. The repertoires were released in a freely available public database meant as a resource for research on the immune response to SARS-CoV-2. The prospective study material was composed of cDNA or gDNA derived from T cells, B-cell-depleted T cells, or PBMCs. Sample metadata almost always included a de-identified subject ID, COVID-19 status, age in years and sex.

Including cysteine and phenylalanine, the CDR3 has 16 amino acids. Only CDR3 DNA remains: 48 bases, in frame from the first base. The germline V gene specifies SGHRS as CDR1 and YFSETQ as CDR2. At the junction V is shortened by 7 bases and J by 2 bases; bases outside the gene matches: 10. Results the study describes overall, beyond this receptor: The amount of clinical and demographic metadata varied by source and participant and was provided uncurated.

The clonotype was recovered from a human donor in a cohort sampled during active COVID-19. Rearrangement joined TRBV5-1 to TRBJ2-2, with 8 central nucleotides matching TRBD2. The sequenced sample consisted of peripheral blood. The nucleotides read TGCGCCAGCCGGGGGGGAACAGAATCAAACACCGGGGAGCTGTTTTTT. It encodes CASRGGTESNTGELFF. The CDR3 plus the reference TRBV5-1 and TRBJ2-2 genes for the other parts give the full variable domain: KAGVTQTPRYLIKTRGQQVTLSCSPISGHRSVSWYQQTPGQGLQFLFEYFSETQRNKGNFPGRFSGRQFSNSRSEMNVSTLELGDSALYLCASRGGTESNTGELFFGEGSRLTVL.